The TCR beta chain under discussion was sequenced for a study of monozygotic twins with inflammatory bowel disease. Overall study results and limits: The analysis failed to separate different T cell subtypes. Since immunosuppressive treatments differed, patient repertoires may have gained added variability. The co-twins with IBD showed lower TCRbeta diversity (inverse Simpson) than their healthy siblings.

For this clonotype: What it binds is not known.

CDR1 is ENHRY, CDR2 SYGVKD, per germline. The CDR3 runs to 14 residues. Reanalyzing the 5' RACE reads, TCRdb keeps one entry per CDR3 protein, without DNA. This repertoire comprises over 350,000 distinct CDR3 sequences; its ten largest clones make up around 2.6%. Sequencing was done on a sample of blood. The J gene is TRBJ2-4, the V gene TRBV10-3; lacking DNA, the TRBD1 call made by TCRdb goes unchecked. This TCR came from a human donor with ulcerative colitis or Crohn's disease, or a healthy co-twin of an affected twin (not recorded which). The CDR3 here is CAISPGTGVDIQYF.